The 9 T cell receptor beta chains below were found in one sample sequenced in a study of blood T cell repertoires in COVID-19 (dated by TCRdb to 2019 to 2021). Preparation of the library involved the immunoSEQ multiplex PCR assay. This immuneACCESS table, as held by TCRdb, lists in-frame sequences with V and J called but not all clones. Of the missing ones, under half trace to an unresolved V gene in checked studies; the others have no known cause. This sample comprises roughly 380,000 clones, 75% to 90% of them detected only once. Approximately 1.5% of the sample rests with the top ten. Sequenced: peripheral blood. These receptors all stem from a woman between 40 and 50 years old with COVID-19, enrolled during active disease.

The CDR3 DNA reads as TGTGCCAGCACGAGGGGAGGCGAGACCCAGTACTTC. Protein product: CASTRGGETQYF. The chain uses TRBV6-5 and TRBJ2-5; tentatively, D is TRBD2 (6 bases). The V and J ends lost 7 bases and 5 bases respectively, with 11 bases between them. Germline V gene sequence: CDR1 MNHEY, CDR2 SVGAGI. The CDR3 runs to 12 residues.

The V and J genes are TRBV19 and TRBJ2-1; no reliable D call. V was clipped by 10 bases and J by 5 bases, with 12 bases between them. The germline CDR1 and CDR2 sequences are LNHDA and SQIVND (reference sequence). This CDR3 region has 12 residues. The CDR3 DNA reads TGTGCCATAGCTGATGCGCACAATGAGCAGTTCTTC. It translates to CAIADAHNEQFF.

The chain carries TRBV6-6 and TRBJ2-2; D possibly corresponds to TRBD1 (6 bases). CDR1 MNHNY and CDR2 SVGAGI come from the germline V gene (reference sequence). The germline V and J ends were trimmed by 6 bases and 2 bases, with 13 bases remaining between them. The CDR3 totals 15 residues. CDR3 in amino acids: CASSHRTDNTGELFF. In DNA, the CDR3 is TGTGCCAGCAGCCACCGGACAGATAACACCGGGGAGCTGTTTTTT.

This chain connects TRBV7-9 to TRBJ1-1; D remains unclear. CDR3 length equals 14 residues. Germline lookup yields CDR1 SEHNR and CDR2 FQNEAQ (reference sequence). Trimming took off 1 base at V and 2 bases at J, with 8 bases between the two ends. The CDR3, as DNA: TGTGCCAGCAGCTTAGGGGCCCCCAACACTGAAGCTTTCTTT. It yields the protein CASSLGAPNTEAFF.

The V and J genes are TRBV1 and TRBJ2-1; TRBD2 is the table's D call, not checked against the DNA. TRBV1 is a listed pseudogene. This CDR3 spans 16 amino acids. The CDR3 sequence is CTSSIPSGGVYNEQFF. CDR3 coding DNA: TGCACCAGCAGCATTCCTAGCGGGGGGGTCTACAATGAGCAGTTCTTC.

The chain employs TRBV3-1 (or the pseudogene TRBV3-2) and TRBJ1-1; 7 nucleotides agree with TRBD1. Trimming cost V 1 base and J 5 bases; bases outside gene matches: 10. Germline assignment: CDR1 LGHDT and CDR2 YNNKEL (reference sequence). This CDR3 comprises 16 residues. In DNA form, the CDR3 reads TGTGCCAGCAGCCAAGCCAGGGGGAGAGGAGGGACTGAAGCTTTCTTT. Translating it yields CASSQARGRGGTEAFF.

The CDR3, as DNA: TGTGCCAGCAAAGTGGGACGGGAGGGGTTTGGTCAGCCCCAGCATTTT. Its protein product is CASKVGREGFGQPQHF. The chain is built from TRBV13 and TRBJ1-5, with D possibly being TRBD1 (5 bases). Per the germline V gene, CDR1 is PRHDT and CDR2 is FYEKMQ (reference sequence). The CDR3 length is 16 residues. Deletions cut 7 bases from V and 6 bases from J, with 22 bases between. Full variable domain (rest looked up from reference TRBV13 and TRBJ1-5): AAGVIQSPRHLIKEKRETATLKCYPIPRHDTVYWYQQGPGQDPQFLISFYEKMQSDKGSIPDRFSAQQFSDYHSELNMSSLELGDSALYFCASKVGREGFGQPQHFGDGTRLSIL.

This chain connects TRBV5-1 to TRBJ2-3, with TRBD2 as a possible D gene (6 bases). Germline V CDR1 and CDR2: SGHRS, YFSETQ. This CDR3 is built from 14 residues. V lost 3 bases and J lost 6, with 14 bases in between. CDR3 nucleotide sequence: TGCGCCAGCAGCTCCGGGACTCCTCAGGATACGCAGTATTTT. It specifies CASSSGTPQDTQYF.

This clone was counted a few times. J is TRBJ1-2 and V is TRBV19; the match to TRBD1 covers 11 bases. Looked up from germline, CDR1 is LNHDA and CDR2 is SQIVND (reference sequence). V lost 5 bases and J lost 4; bases outside the gene matches: 6. CDR3 size: 15 residues. This CDR3 reads CASSSRTGGVYGYTF. The DNA of the CDR3 is TGTGCCAGTAGTTCTAGGACAGGGGGCGTCTATGGCTACACCTTC.